This T cell receptor beta chain comes out of a study of shared clonotypes between healthy human individuals. Trimming removed 4 bases at V and 5 bases at J, with 14 bases between. Germline V gene lookup returns CDR1 SNHLY and CDR2 FYNNEI. The CDR3 contains 14 residues. Notes on the study in general: Generally, naive subsets (rather than memory subsets) showed larger estimated richness.

Turning to this clone: What it recognizes is unknown.

Genomic DNA from each subset was divided evenly over several immunoSEQ plates. Here immunoSEQ multiplex PCR was the method, and the copy in TCRdb shows in-frame clones only, minus some. The sample lists about 680,000 clones, approximately 79% seen once, with under 2% in the top ten. The TCR originated in a woman in her 30s in good health. The sequenced material came from memory CD4+ T cells sorted from blood. Subset meaning: CD45RA-negative fraction. This sequence joins TRBV2 and TRBJ1-1; D gene uncertain. The CDR3 DNA follows: TGTGCCAGCAGTGCAAAGTTAGTTAGGACTGAAGCTTTCTTT. Its protein is CASSAKLVRTEAFF.